This TCR beta chain is drawn from a study of T cells expressing NK-cell markers. Study summary: Each TCR beta repertoire originated in sorted T cells that were CD3+CD56+NKG2C+, CD3+CD56+NKG2C- or CD3+CD56-NKG2C+. Seropositivity for HCMV was found in seven of the eight sequenced donors, with one seronegative. Findings and limits, study-wide: Also leading the CD3+CD56-NKG2C+ fraction in a handful of donors were these clonotypes.

CDR3 length: 16 amino acids. TCRdb re-called the 5' RACE reads; one entry per CDR3 protein, DNA not given. The sample has fewer than 550,000 distinct CDR3 sequences, and its top ten clones hold 1.4%. Concerning this clonotype itself: The antigen is undetermined.

Sequenced input: blood T cells: a sorted CD56 or NKG2C T cell subset, CD4+ or CD8+ T cells, or bulk PBMC T cells (not recorded which). The rearrangement links TRBV12-3 or TRBV12-4 to TRBJ1-4; TCRdb's D call of TRBD1 is untestable without DNA. This clonotype originated in a woman in her fifties or sixties in good health. The CDR3 is CASSPDGGPTNEKLFF.